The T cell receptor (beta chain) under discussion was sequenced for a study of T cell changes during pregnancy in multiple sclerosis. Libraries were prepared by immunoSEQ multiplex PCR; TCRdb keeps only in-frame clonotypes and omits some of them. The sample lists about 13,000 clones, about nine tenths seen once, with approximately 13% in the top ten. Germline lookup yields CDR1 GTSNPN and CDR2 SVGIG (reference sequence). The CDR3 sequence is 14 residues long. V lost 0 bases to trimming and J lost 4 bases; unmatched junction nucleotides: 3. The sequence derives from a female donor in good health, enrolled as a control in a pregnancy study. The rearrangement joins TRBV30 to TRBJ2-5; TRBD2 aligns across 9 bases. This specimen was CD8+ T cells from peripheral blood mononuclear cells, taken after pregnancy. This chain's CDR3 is CAWSVAGGRETQYF. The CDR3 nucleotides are TGTGCCTGGAGTGTAGCGGGGGGACGAGAGACCCAGTACTTC.